The present T cell receptor (beta chain) was sequenced within a study of regulatory T cells in long-lasting Graves disease. This sample's time point: newly diagnosed GD, antithyroid drugs for less than 3 months. PBMCs were the source of the RNA used for TCR sequencing. For TCR beta, libraries came from iRepertoire HTBI primers and Arm-PCR of CDR3 regions. One entry per CDR3 protein, called by TCRdb with MiXCR from the multiplex PCR reads. This table holds about 610,000 distinct CDR3 sequences, more than 15% found once. The V gene lost 0 bases and the J gene lost 1 base, with 6 bases spanning the gap. The length of the CDR3 is 13 residues. CDR1 is GTSNPN, CDR2 SVGIG, per germline (reference sequence). This clonotype was picked up many times. The data were also submitted as part of a second study, on T cells in Graves' hyperthyroidism and ophthalmopathy. That source notes: Blood samples included most of the expanded thyroid clonotypes exceeding 0.001.

V and J are TRBV30 and TRBJ1-1; D gene ambiguous. The receptor was derived from a man younger than 30 with Graves disease. Sample: peripheral blood mononuclear cells (PBMCs), taken at new diagnosis, from a patient treated with antithyroid drugs. The DNA for the CDR3 is TGTGCCTGGAGTGTGGCAGGGAACACTGAAGCTTTCTTT. This gives the protein CAWSVAGNTEAFF.